Presented here are 5 T cell receptor beta chains from one specimen sequenced in a study of CD8 T cells in Susac syndrome. When the RNA was reverse transcribed, random hexamers were used with an input of roughly 0.5 to 1 ug. TCRdb itself ran the immunoSEQ multiplex PCR reads through MiXCR, one entry per CDR3 protein. Here the sample spans under 200,000 distinct CDR3 sequences, approximately 95% being singletons. Sequenced sample: CD8+ T cells from PBMCs. The origin of the receptors is a human donor with Susac syndrome.

The chain combines TRBV9 with TRBJ2-3; no clear D. The CDR3 is 11 amino acids. Germline V CDR1 and CDR2: SGDLS, YYNGEE. The V gene lost 4 bases and the J gene lost 8 bases, with 8 bases spanning the gap. CDR3 sequence (DNA): TGTGCCAGCAGCTTAAAGGGTACGCAGTATTTT. This translates into CASSLKGTQYF.

The chain recombines TRBV25-1 with TRBJ1-5; no reliable D call. The length of the CDR3 is 12 residues. V was cut by 6 bases and J by 9 bases, with 12 bases left in between. Germline loops: CDR1 MGHDK, CDR2 SYGVNS. CDR3 sequence: CASSGEAGPQHF. DNA of the CDR3: TGTGCCAGCAGCGGGGAGGCTGGGCCCCAGCATTTT. The full variable domain, in which reference TRBV25-1 and TRBJ1-5 provide the parts outside the CDR3, is EADIYQTPRYLVIGTGKKITLECSQTMGHDKMYWYQQDPGMELHLIHYSYGVNSTEKGDLSSESTVSRIRTEHFPLTLESARPSHTSQYLCASSGEAGPQHFGDGTRLSIL.

Here the CDR3 reads CASSEAQEFSNSPLHF. The CDR3, as DNA: TGTGCCAGCAGTGAAGCGCAAGAGTTTAGTAATTCACCCCTCCACTTT. This chain links TRBV2 with TRBJ1-6; no definite D call. In germline, CDR1 is SNHLY, CDR2 FYNNEI. Trimming took off 0 bases at V and 6 bases at J, with 12 bases between the two ends. The CDR3 length is 16 residues. Full variable domain (remainder filled in from reference TRBV2 and TRBJ1-6): EPEVTQTPSHQVTQMGQEVILRCVPISNHLYFYWYRQILGQKVEFLVSFYNNEISEKSEIFDDQFSVERPDGSNFTLKIRSTKLEDSAMYFCASSEAQEFSNSPLHFGNGTRLTVT.

V and J are TRBV18 and TRBJ1-5; no reliable D call. The CDR3 consists of 15 residues. Deletions cut 0 bases from V and 5 bases from J, with 11 bases between. Germline values: CDR1 KGHSH, CDR2 LQKENI. In DNA, the CDR3 is TGTGCCAGCTCACCACCGAGGATACTCGATCAGCCCCAGCATTTT. Translating it yields CASSPPRILDQPQHF.

The V gene is TRBV20-1, the J gene TRBJ2-5; 8 nucleotides agree with TRBD1. CDR3 length equals 14 residues. J lost 3 bases, V lost 5 bases, and 8 bases had no gene match. Per the germline V gene, CDR1 is DFQATT and CDR2 is SNEGSKA (reference sequence). CDR3 DNA: TGCAGTGCTGCAAGACAGGGGAAGGAAGAGACCCAGTACTTC. Protein sequence: CSAARQGKEETQYF.